This TCR beta chain stems from a study of cytomegalovirus exposure and HLA in healthy donors. Overall study findings and caveats: Most TCR sequences were uncommon, yet certain public TCRs appeared in many donors. CMV antigen specificity of three CMV-associated chains was confirmed in vitro.

The CDR3 is made up of 15 amino acids. The trim removed 7 bases at V and 4 bases at J, leaving 8 bases unmatched. CDR1 and CDR2 (germline): SGHRS, YFSETQ. With regard to this clone: The antigen is not known.

PCR amplification relied on 60 Vbeta primers (plus 13 Jbeta primers). The repertoire was sequenced with immunoSEQ multiplex PCR; TCRdb's copy has only in-frame clones and lacks some. The table lists roughly 150,000 clones, roughly 81% of them singletons. The chain recombines TRBV5-1 with TRBJ1-3, with 10 nucleotides matching TRBD1. Sequences were obtained from PBMCs. The sequence derives from a man younger than 45 in good health and CMV-seropositive. In DNA, the CDR3 is TGCGCCAGCCGCCCGGACAGGGGGAAAGGAAACACCATATATTTT. Residues: CASRPDRGKGNTIYF.